Reported below is one T cell receptor (beta chain). The V and J ends lost 7 bases and 4 bases, in that order; junction bases with no gene match: 15. The germline CDR1 and CDR2 sequences are ENHRY and SYGVKD. The length of the CDR3 is 18 residues. This sample stems from a study of early stage breast cancer tumors. TCRdb's copy holds only in-frame clones and misses some; the assay was immunoSEQ multiplex PCR. The sample includes 27,000 or so clones, approximately 85% of them seen just once. The chain carries TRBV10-3 and TRBJ2-1; 11 nucleotides line up with TRBD2. The specimen sequenced was blood. This TCR was sampled from a person aged 45 to 59 with breast cancer. This CDR3 reads CAITAAQLGTSGYNEQFF. The CDR3 DNA sequence: TGTGCCATCACAGCCGCCCAATTGGGGACTAGCGGATACAATGAGCAGTTCTTC.